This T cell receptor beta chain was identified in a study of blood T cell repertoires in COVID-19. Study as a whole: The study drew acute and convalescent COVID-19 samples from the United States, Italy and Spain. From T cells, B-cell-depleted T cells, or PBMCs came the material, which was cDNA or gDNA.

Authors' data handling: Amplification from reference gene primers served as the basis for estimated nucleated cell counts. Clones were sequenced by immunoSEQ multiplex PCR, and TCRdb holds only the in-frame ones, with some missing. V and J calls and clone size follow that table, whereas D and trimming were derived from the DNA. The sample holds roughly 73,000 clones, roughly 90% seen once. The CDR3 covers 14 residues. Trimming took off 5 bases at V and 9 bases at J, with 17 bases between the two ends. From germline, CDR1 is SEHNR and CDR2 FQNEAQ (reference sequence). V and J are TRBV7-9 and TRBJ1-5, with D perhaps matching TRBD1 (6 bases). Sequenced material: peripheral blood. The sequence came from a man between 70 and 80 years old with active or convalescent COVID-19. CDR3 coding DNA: TGTGCCAGCAGCCGCACAGGGCCCGGGGCGCCCCAGCATTTT. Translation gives CASSRTGPGAPQHF.